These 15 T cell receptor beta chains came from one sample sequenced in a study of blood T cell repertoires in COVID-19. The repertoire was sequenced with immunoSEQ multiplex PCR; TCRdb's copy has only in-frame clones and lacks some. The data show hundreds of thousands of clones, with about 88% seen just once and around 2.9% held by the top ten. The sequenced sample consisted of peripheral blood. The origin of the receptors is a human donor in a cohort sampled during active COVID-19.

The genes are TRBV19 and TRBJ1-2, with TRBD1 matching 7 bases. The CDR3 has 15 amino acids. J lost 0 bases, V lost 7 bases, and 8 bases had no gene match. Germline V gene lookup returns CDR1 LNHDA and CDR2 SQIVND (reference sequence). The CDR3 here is CASIGTAEPNYGYTF. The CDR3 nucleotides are TGTGCCAGTATTGGGACAGCAGAACCTAACTATGGCTACACCTTC.

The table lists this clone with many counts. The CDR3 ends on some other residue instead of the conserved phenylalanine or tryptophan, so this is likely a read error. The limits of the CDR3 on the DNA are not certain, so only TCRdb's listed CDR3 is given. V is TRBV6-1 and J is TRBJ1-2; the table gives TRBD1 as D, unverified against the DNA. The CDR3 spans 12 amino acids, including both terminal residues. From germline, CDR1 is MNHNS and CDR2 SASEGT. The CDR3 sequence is CASSEWQGAVII.

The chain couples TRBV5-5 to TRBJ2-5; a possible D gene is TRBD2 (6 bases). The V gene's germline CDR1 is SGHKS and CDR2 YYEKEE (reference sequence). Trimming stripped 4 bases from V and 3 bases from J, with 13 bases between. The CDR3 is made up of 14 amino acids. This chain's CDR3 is CASSKGLGEETQYF. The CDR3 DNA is TGTGCCAGCAGCAAGGGACTGGGGGAAGAGACCCAGTACTTC.

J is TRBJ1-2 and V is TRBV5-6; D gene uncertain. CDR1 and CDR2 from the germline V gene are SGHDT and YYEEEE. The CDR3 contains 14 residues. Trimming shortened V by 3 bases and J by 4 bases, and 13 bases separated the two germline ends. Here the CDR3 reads CASSSRLSSYGYTF. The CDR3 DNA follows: TGTGCCAGCAGCTCCCGGTTGAGTAGCTATGGCTACACCTTC. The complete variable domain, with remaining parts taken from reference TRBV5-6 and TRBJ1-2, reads DAGVTQSPTHLIKTRGQQVTLRCSPKSGHDTVSWYQQALGQGPQFIFQYYEEEERQRGNFPDRFSGHQFPNYSSELNVNALLLGDSALYLCASSSRLSSYGYTFGSGTRLTVV.

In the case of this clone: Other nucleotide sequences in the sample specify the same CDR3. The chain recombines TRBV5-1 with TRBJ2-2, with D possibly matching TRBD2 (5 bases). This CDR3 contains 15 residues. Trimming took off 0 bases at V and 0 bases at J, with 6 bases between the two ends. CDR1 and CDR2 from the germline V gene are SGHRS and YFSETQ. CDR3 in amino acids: CASSLGGSNTGELFF. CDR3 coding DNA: TGCGCCAGCAGCTTGGGAGGGTCGAACACCGGGGAGCTGTTTTTT.

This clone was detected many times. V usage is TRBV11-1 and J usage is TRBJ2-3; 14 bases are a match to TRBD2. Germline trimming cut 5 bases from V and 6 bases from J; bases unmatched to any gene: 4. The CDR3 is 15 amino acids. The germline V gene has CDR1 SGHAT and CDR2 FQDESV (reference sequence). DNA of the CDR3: TGTGCCAGCAGCGCTAGGACTAGCGGGAGGGATACGCAGTATTTT. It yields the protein CASSARTSGRDTQYF.

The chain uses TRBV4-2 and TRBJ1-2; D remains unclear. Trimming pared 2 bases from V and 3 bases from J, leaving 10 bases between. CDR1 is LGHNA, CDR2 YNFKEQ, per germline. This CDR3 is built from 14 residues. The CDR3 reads CASSQRGIDYGYTF. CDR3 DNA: TGTGCCAGCAGCCAAAGAGGGATTGACTATGGCTACACCTTC.

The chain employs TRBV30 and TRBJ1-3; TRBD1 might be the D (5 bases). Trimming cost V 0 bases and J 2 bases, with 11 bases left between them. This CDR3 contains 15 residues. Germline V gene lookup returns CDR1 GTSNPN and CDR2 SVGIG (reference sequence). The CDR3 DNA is TGTGCCTGGAGTGTGGGGCAGAAGGCTGGAAACACCATATATTTT. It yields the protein CAWSVGQKAGNTIYF.

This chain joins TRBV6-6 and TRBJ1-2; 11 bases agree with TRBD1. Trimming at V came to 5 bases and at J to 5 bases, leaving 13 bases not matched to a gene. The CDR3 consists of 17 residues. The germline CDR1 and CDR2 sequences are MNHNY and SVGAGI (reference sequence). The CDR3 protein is CASSPAWDRGRGYGYTF. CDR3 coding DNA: TGTGCCAGCAGTCCCGCGTGGGACAGGGGGAGGGGGTATGGCTACACCTTC.

CDR3 sequence (DNA): TGCAGTGCTGCTATGGACACTGAAGCTTTCTTT. Translation gives CSAAMDTEAFF. The V and J genes are TRBV20-1 and TRBJ1-1; D not certain. The CDR3 runs to 11 residues. Per the germline V gene, CDR1 is DFQATT and CDR2 is SNEGSKA (reference sequence). Trimming removed 5 bases at V and 3 bases at J, with 7 bases between.

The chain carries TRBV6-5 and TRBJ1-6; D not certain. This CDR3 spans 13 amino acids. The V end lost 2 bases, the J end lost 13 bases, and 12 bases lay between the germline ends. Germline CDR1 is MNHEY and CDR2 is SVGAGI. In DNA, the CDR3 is TGTGCCAGCAGTTACCGTGACATTTCGCCCCTCCACTTT. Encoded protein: CASSYRDISPLHF.

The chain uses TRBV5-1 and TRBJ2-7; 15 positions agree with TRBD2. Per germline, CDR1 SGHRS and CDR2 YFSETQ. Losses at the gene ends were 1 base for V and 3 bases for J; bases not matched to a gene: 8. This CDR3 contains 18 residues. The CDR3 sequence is CASSLWTSGRGSFYEQYF. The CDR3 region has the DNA TGCGCCAGCAGCTTGTGGACTAGCGGGAGGGGGTCGTTCTACGAGCAGTACTTC.

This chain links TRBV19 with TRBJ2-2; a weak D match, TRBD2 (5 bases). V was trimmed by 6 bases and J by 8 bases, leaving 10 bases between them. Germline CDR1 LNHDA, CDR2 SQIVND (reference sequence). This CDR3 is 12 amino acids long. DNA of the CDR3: TGTGCCAGTAGCAAACGGGAAGGGGAGCTGTTTTTT. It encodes CASSKREGELFF.

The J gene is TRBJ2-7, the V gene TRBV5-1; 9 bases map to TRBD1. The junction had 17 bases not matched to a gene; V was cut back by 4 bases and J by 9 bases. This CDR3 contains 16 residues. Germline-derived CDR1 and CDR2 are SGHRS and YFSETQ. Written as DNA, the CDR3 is TGCGCCAGCAGCCTGGGACCGGGACAGGGACGAGGTGGGCAGTACTTC. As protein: CASSLGPGQGRGGQYF.

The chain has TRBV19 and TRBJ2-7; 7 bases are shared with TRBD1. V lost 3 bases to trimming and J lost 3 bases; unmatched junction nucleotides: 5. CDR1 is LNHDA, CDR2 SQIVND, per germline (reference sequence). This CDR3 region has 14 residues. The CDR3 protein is CASSIAGQDYEQYF. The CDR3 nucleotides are TGTGCCAGTAGTATCGCCGGACAGGACTACGAGCAGTACTTC.